Presented here are 12 T cell receptor beta chains from one specimen sequenced in a study of cytomegalovirus exposure and HLA in healthy donors. Profiled with immunoSEQ multiplex PCR; TCRdb holds only in-frame clones, not every one. The repertoire holds under 300,000 clones, with 80% to 90% as singletons. Specimen: PBMCs. Every receptor here comes from a young woman in good health and CMV-seronegative.

This clone was picked up a small number of times. The chain joins TRBV6-4 to TRBJ2-7; 8 bases align to TRBD2. The J segment lost 1 base and the V segment lost 2 bases, leaving 7 bases of the junction unmatched. Germline CDR1 MRHNA, CDR2 SNTAGT. This CDR3 is built from 16 residues. CDR3 DNA sequence: TGTGCCAGCAGTGACGAGGCGGGAGGAAGTTCCTACGAGCAGTACTTC. Its protein is CASSDEAGGSSYEQYF.

On this clone itself: The sample has other DNA sequences that encode this CDR3 too. The chain recombines TRBV6-5 with TRBJ1-5, with TRBD1 as a possible D gene (6 bases). CDR1 MNHEY and CDR2 SVGAGI come from the germline V gene. V gave up 0 bases and J gave up 4 bases, with 10 bases separating them. The CDR3 is 15 amino acids. CDR3 sequence (DNA): TGTGCCAGCAGTTACTCAGGGCAGGGGAATCAGCCCCAGCATTTT. Residues: CASSYSGQGNQPQHF.

The CDR3 coding sequence is TGTGCCAGCAGCTTGCGAGGGATTGGCGAGCAGTACTTC. Translating it yields CASSLRGIGEQYF. The genes are TRBV5-6 and TRBJ2-7, with D possibly being TRBD2 (5 bases). The CDR3 runs to 13 residues. V lost 1 base, J lost 6 bases, and 11 bases lay in between. Germline-derived CDR1 and CDR2 are SGHDT and YYEEEE.

The chain recombines TRBV7-2 with TRBJ1-2; 9 nucleotides align to TRBD1. In germline, CDR1 is SGHTA, CDR2 FQGNSA. With 1 base clipped from V and 8 bases from J, the junction kept 8 bases outside the gene matches. CDR3 size: 15 residues. This chain's CDR3 is CASSLGNRGRSGYTF. CDR3 nucleotides: TGTGCCAGCAGCTTAGGGAACAGGGGGCGGTCAGGCTACACCTTC.

This chain uses TRBV6-1 with TRBJ1-5; TRBD1 matches 9 bases. Germline assignment: CDR1 MNHNS and CDR2 SASEGT. The CDR3 runs 15 residues. V gave up 5 bases and J gave up 4 bases; unmatched junction bases: 6. This CDR3 reads CASSSRQGENQPQHF. In DNA form, the CDR3 reads TGTGCCAGCAGTTCAAGACAGGGGGAAAATCAGCCCCAGCATTTT.

The V gene is TRBV6-6, the J gene TRBJ1-1; 8 positions agree with TRBD1. In germline, CDR1 is MNHNY, CDR2 SVGAGI (reference sequence). This CDR3 spans 15 amino acids. The V and J ends lost 2 bases and 6 bases, in that order; junction bases with no gene match: 8. CDR3 amino acids: CASSYGPGGFAEAFF. In nucleotides, the CDR3 is TGTGCCAGCAGTTACGGGCCAGGGGGCTTCGCTGAAGCTTTCTTT.

This clone was counted once. The chain joins TRBV30 to TRBJ1-2, with D hard to call. The CDR3 sequence is 14 residues long. Trimming left V 2 bases short and J 4 bases short, with 14 bases between. Germline V lookup: CDR1 GTSNPN, CDR2 SVGIG (reference sequence). Written as DNA, the CDR3 is TGTGCCTGGAGTTTACGTCTTCAACTCTATGGCTACACCTTC. It specifies CAWSLRLQLYGYTF.

The V gene is TRBV25-1, the J gene TRBJ1-5; no clear D gene. The CDR3 is 13 residues long. The germline CDR1 and CDR2 sequences are MGHDK and SYGVNS. V dropped 6 bases and J dropped 6 bases, with 12 bases sitting between them. In DNA form, the CDR3 reads TGTGCCAGCAGAGAGGGATCGAGTCAGCCCCAGCATTTT. It translates to CASREGSSQPQHF.

V and J are TRBV27 and TRBJ2-3; 13 nucleotides match TRBD2. There are 19 residues in the CDR3. The V segment lost 5 bases and the J segment 1 base; nucleotides outside the gene matches: 12. Germline V gene data show CDR1 as MNHEY and CDR2 as SMNVEV (reference sequence). CDR3 amino acids: CASSPYPALAGGRTDTQYF. The DNA for the CDR3 is TGTGCCAGCAGTCCCTACCCAGCACTAGCGGGGGGGCGCACAGATACGCAGTATTTT.

The rearrangement joins TRBV5-1 to TRBJ2-2; TRBD2 matches 10 bases. Germline values: CDR1 SGHRS, CDR2 YFSETQ. Germline trimming cut 1 base from V and 2 bases from J; bases unmatched to any gene: 11. CDR3 length: 19 residues. CDR3 coding DNA: TGCGCCAGCAGCTTGTTTGTCTCTAGCGGGGGTACCAACACCGGGGAGCTGTTTTTT. It encodes CASSLFVSSGGTNTGELFF.

This clone was seen a handful of times. J is TRBJ2-1 and V is TRBV27; TRBD2 matches at 14 bases. After removal of 6 bases from V and 8 bases from J, the junction contained 3 bases not matched to a gene. The germline gives CDR1 MNHEY, CDR2 SMNVEV (reference sequence). The CDR3 length is 14 residues. This CDR3 is CASSGLAGGDEQFF. The CDR3 DNA sequence: TGTGCCAGCAGCGGACTAGCGGGAGGCGATGAGCAGTTCTTC.

The genes are TRBV7-9 and TRBJ2-2; 10 bases fit TRBD2. Germline V CDR1 and CDR2: SEHNR, FQNEAQ (reference sequence). The CDR3 runs 14 residues. After removal of 7 bases from V and 6 bases from J, the junction contained 5 bases not matched to a gene. CDR3 DNA sequence: TGTGCCAGCACCGGTAGCGGGGGGCCCGGGGAGCTGTTTTTT. Translated: CASTGSGGPGELFF.